The 14 T cell receptor beta chains presented below share a single source sample, sequenced in a study of CD8+ T cells in alopecia areata. RNA was extracted and reverse transcribed into cDNA as the sequencing template. Here immunoSEQ multiplex PCR was the method, and the copy in TCRdb shows in-frame clones only, minus some. Found here are some 99,000 clones, around 44% of them singletons; the top ten hold 0.75% to 0.8%. The sequencing input was CD4+ T cells sorted from blood. The receptors were gathered from a human donor with alopecia areata.

J is TRBJ1-5 and V is TRBV5-1, with D uncertain. Germline V lookup: CDR1 SGHRS, CDR2 YFSETQ. Trimming shortened V by 7 bases and J by 4 bases, and 3 bases separated the two germline ends. The CDR3 has 10 residues. The CDR3 protein is CASPNQPQHF. CDR3 nucleotides: TGCGCCAGCCCAAATCAGCCCCAGCATTTT. Supplemented by reference TRBV5-1 and TRBJ1-5, the full variable domain reads KAGVTQTPRYLIKTRGQQVTLSCSPISGHRSVSWYQQTPGQGLQFLFEYFSETQRNKGNFPGRFSGRQFSNSRSEMNVSTLELGDSALYLCASPNQPQHFGDGTRLSIL.

In this sample, this clone turned up a few times. V usage is TRBV29-1 and J usage is TRBJ2-1, with 7 bases lining up with TRBD2. The CDR3 is 14 residues long. Germline CDR1 and CDR2: SQVTM and ANQGSEA. Unmatched junction bases numbered 3, after V lost 4 bases and J lost 0 bases. This CDR3 reads CSVVAGSSYNEQFF. CDR3 coding DNA: TGCAGCGTTGTAGCGGGTAGCTCCTACAATGAGCAGTTCTTC.

The V and J genes are TRBV5-1 and TRBJ2-7; 7 bases match TRBD1. This CDR3 contains 15 residues. The V gene end was trimmed by 4 bases and the J gene end by 0 bases; junction bases not matched to a gene: 7. Germline loops: CDR1 SGHRS, CDR2 YFSETQ. The CDR3 loop reads CASSPTGDSSYEQYF. CDR3 nucleotide sequence: TGCGCCAGCAGCCCTACAGGGGATAGCTCCTACGAGCAGTACTTC.

The rearrangement joins TRBV2 to TRBJ2-5, with D possibly TRBD2 on 6 matching bases. The CDR3 sequence is 12 residues long. Germline V gene sequence: CDR1 SNHLY, CDR2 FYNNEI. The V end lost 7 bases, the J end lost 2 bases, and 8 bases lay between the germline ends. The CDR3: CASTRGQETQYF. Written as DNA, the CDR3 is TGTGCCAGCACGCGGGGTCAAGAGACCCAGTACTTC.

This clone was seen more than once but under ten times. The genes are TRBV2 and TRBJ2-7; D not certain. V lost 7 bases and J lost 3, with 13 bases in between. The germline V gene encodes CDR1 SNHLY and CDR2 FYNNEI. This CDR3 is 13 amino acids long. CDR3 sequence (DNA): TGTGCCAGCATCATAGGTCACGTCTACGAGCAGTACTTC. Translation gives CASIIGHVYEQYF.

J is TRBJ1-2 and V is TRBV29-1, with 9 nucleotides matching TRBD1. Germline values: CDR1 SQVTM, CDR2 ANQGSEA. Unmatched junction bases numbered 6, after V lost 7 bases and J lost 6 bases. This CDR3 has 12 amino acids. This CDR3 reads CSAGQGRDGYTF. Here the CDR3 DNA reads TGCAGCGCTGGACAGGGGAGAGATGGCTACACCTTC.

This clone has at least ten counts. The genes are TRBV5-1 and TRBJ2-3; 9 nucleotides match TRBD1. V lost 0 bases to trimming and J lost 9 bases; unmatched junction nucleotides: 8. The length of the CDR3 is 15 residues. Germline CDR1 is SGHRS and CDR2 is YFSETQ. CDR3 sequence (DNA): TGCGCCAGCAGCTTGGCCTCCAGGACAGGGGAAACGCAGTATTTT. Protein: CASSLASRTGETQYF.

This clone was recorded a few times. The chain uses TRBV29-1 and TRBJ2-7; 9 bases agree with TRBD1. The CDR3 spans 12 residues. The germline gives CDR1 SQVTM, CDR2 ANQGSEA. Losses at the gene ends were 7 bases for V and 4 bases for J; bases not matched to a gene: 5. CDR3 region: CSAGDRAYEQYF. The CDR3 DNA reads as TGCAGCGCTGGGGACAGGGCTTACGAGCAGTACTTC.

This clone has just one count. The V gene is TRBV30, the J gene TRBJ1-2, with D maybe TRBD1 (5 bases). V lost 4 bases to trimming and J lost 0 bases, with 6 bases between them. Germline-derived CDR1 and CDR2 are GTSNPN and SVGIG (reference sequence). The CDR3 covers 12 residues. The CDR3 spells CAWTGTNYGYTF. The CDR3, as DNA: TGTGCCTGGACAGGGACTAACTATGGCTACACCTTC.

This chain joins TRBV28 and TRBJ2-5, with D perhaps given as TRBD1 or TRBD2 (5 bases each). V dropped 4 bases and J dropped 4 bases, with 10 bases sitting between them. The CDR3 is 13 residues long. Germline CDR1 is MDHEN and CDR2 is SYDVKM. CDR3 region: CASSSGAGETQYF. CDR3 DNA: TGTGCCAGCAGTTCCGGGGCTGGAGAGACCCAGTACTTC. The full variable domain, in which reference TRBV28 and TRBJ2-5 provide the parts outside the CDR3, is DVKVTQSSRYLVKRTGEKVFLECVQDMDHENMFWYRQDPGLGLRLIYFSYDVKMKEKGDIPEGYSVSREKKERFSLILESASTNQTSMYLCASSSGAGETQYFGPGTRLLVL.

The sample holds a few counts of this clone. The J gene is TRBJ2-7, the V gene TRBV29-1; D is possibly TRBD1 or TRBD2 (5 bases each). The CDR3 runs to 11 residues. V was clipped by 3 bases and J by 6 bases, with 9 bases between them. Germline CDR1 SQVTM, CDR2 ANQGSEA. This chain's CDR3 is CSVDGASEQYF. CDR3 DNA sequence: TGCAGCGTTGACGGGGCGAGCGAGCAGTACTTC.

This clone qualifies as medium-sized (0.01 to 0.1%). This sequence joins TRBV18 and TRBJ2-3; 15 bases agree with TRBD2. This CDR3 region has 17 residues. Trimming took 1 base from V and 2 from J; bases not matched to a gene: 1. Germline values: CDR1 KGHSH, CDR2 LQKENI. The CDR3 protein is CASSPRTSGRATDTQYF. CDR3 DNA: TGTGCCAGCTCACCACGGACTAGCGGGAGGGCCACAGATACGCAGTATTTT.

A remark on this clone: Other DNA sequences within the sample encode an identical CDR3. The rearrangement joins TRBV30 to TRBJ1-2; D perhaps matches TRBD1 (5 bases). The CDR3 length is 11 residues. The germline V gene encodes CDR1 GTSNPN and CDR2 SVGIG (reference sequence). Trimming shortened V by 3 bases and J by 4 bases, and 6 bases separated the two germline ends. CDR3 region: CAWSGGYGYTF. CDR3 DNA sequence: TGTGCCTGGAGCGGGGGCTATGGCTACACCTTC.

The chain carries TRBV30 and TRBJ1-2; D call uncertain. Trimming shortened V by 0 bases and J by 4 bases, and 9 bases separated the two germline ends. The V gene's germline CDR1 is GTSNPN and CDR2 SVGIG (reference sequence). The CDR3 length is 13 residues. CDR3 region: CAWSVEQAYGYTF. CDR3 coding DNA: TGTGCCTGGAGTGTAGAGCAGGCCTATGGCTACACCTTC.